This T cell receptor (beta chain) was sequenced for a study of long-term antiretroviral therapy in people with HIV. Study background: Collection of the earliest samples took place about a decade ahead of the 2015 immediate-ART recommendation.

A word on this clone: Its antigen is currently unknown.

The study's findings and limits: Once patients were on ART, diversity went higher but still fell short of transplant donor controls. No data on ART adherence, viral resistance or therapy changes. The range of CDR3 lengths in HIV repertoires proved narrower than that found in controls.

Researchers ran immunoSEQ v3.0 at survey level. Generated by immunoSEQ multiplex PCR, the TCRdb table keeps only in-frame clones and is missing some. Found here are about 38,000 clones, approximately 79% of them singletons; the top ten hold approximately 5.1%. The TCR comes from a man between 18 and 29 years old with HIV. Specimen: unsorted PBMCs, collected 1.5 years after starting antiretroviral therapy.

The CDR3 region has the DNA TGCGCCAGCAGCCAAGACCCAGGGAACTATGGCTACACCTTC. It is translated as CASSQDPGNYGYTF. The gene calls are TRBV4-3 and TRBJ1-2, with D possibly being TRBD1 (5 bases). The V and J ends lost 0 bases and 2 bases respectively, with 7 bases between them. Germline V lookup: CDR1 LGHNA, CDR2 YSLEER. This CDR3 region has 14 residues.